These T cell receptor beta chains were read from a single sample in a study of identical twins. One entry per CDR3 protein results from TCRdb running MiXCR on the 5' RACE reads. The profile shows 700,000 or so distinct CDR3 sequences, more than 6.5% of them singletons. This sample also belongs to another study, concerning yellow fever vaccine responses in identical twins.

Sequencing input: PBMCs. The source is a woman aged 18 to 35 in good health. Each CDR3 is given with its conserved first and last residue. The order of the fields is CDR3 length, D gene, V gene, J gene, CDR3 protein. A D gene is named only where the DNA matches it firmly.

>15|TRBD1|TRBV20-1|TRBJ1-5
CSAKEVQGIYQPQHF
>13|TRBD2|TRBV29-1|TRBJ2-7
CSVGLAGSYEQYF
>18|-|TRBV7-8|TRBJ2-7
CASSLRSTPGPWSYEQYF
>16|TRBD2|TRBV10-3|TRBJ2-2
CATAGVAGDHTGELFF
>13|-|TRBV4-3|TRBJ2-1
CASSHGTNNEQFF
>16|-|TRBV5-6|TRBJ2-7
CASSLGPGQVSYEQYF
>10|-|TRBV27|TRBJ1-5
CASTLQPQHF
>18|-|TRBV4-3|TRBJ2-1
CASSQGPGGNSPPNEQFF
>15|-|TRBV9|TRBJ2-3
CASSAQKAWADTQYF
>15|-|TRBV5-1|TRBJ2-7
CASSFGSSASYEQYF
>16|-|TRBV12-3/TRBV12-4|TRBJ2-3
CASRPAPWGGTDTQYF
>14|-|TRBV5-1|TRBJ2-7
CASSFGPGTFEQYF
>13|-|TRBV28|TRBJ2-7
CASSGATGAEQYF
>12|-|TRBV27|TRBJ2-5
CASSSMGRTMYF
>15|TRBD2|TRBV12-3/TRBV12-4|TRBJ2-3
CASSLGTRSTDTQYF
>15|TRBD1|TRBV7-9|TRBJ2-5
CASSLASGQEETQYF